Following are 30 T cell receptor beta chains from one sample sequenced in a study of cytomegalovirus exposure and HLA in healthy donors. Profiled with immunoSEQ multiplex PCR; TCRdb holds only in-frame clones, not every one. The profile shows 250,000 or so clones, over 75% of them singletons. The sequencing input was PBMCs. The receptors derive from a young man in good health and CMV-seropositive.

This sequence joins TRBV2 and TRBJ2-6, with no clear D. Per the germline V gene, CDR1 is SNHLY and CDR2 is FYNNEI. Trimming removed 6 bases at V and 0 bases at J, with 6 bases between. CDR3 length: 14 residues. CDR3 coding DNA: TGTGCCAGCAGGGAGATCTCTGGGGCCAACGTCCTGACTTTC. Translating it yields CASREISGANVLTF. Filled out from reference TRBV2 and TRBJ2-6, the complete variable domain reads EPEVTQTPSHQVTQMGQEVILRCVPISNHLYFYWYRQILGQKVEFLVSFYNNEISEKSEIFDDQFSVERPDGSNFTLKIRSTKLEDSAMYFCASREISGANVLTFGAGSRLTVL.

The chain uses TRBV5-4 and TRBJ2-7; 8 nucleotides align to TRBD2. From germline, CDR1 is SGHNT and CDR2 YYREEE (reference sequence). There are 17 residues in the CDR3. Trimming took 0 bases from V and 3 from J; bases not matched to a gene: 11. CDR3 region: CASSLVVPLADDYEQYF. Written as DNA, the CDR3 is TGTGCCAGCAGCTTGGTTGTCCCACTAGCGGACGACTACGAGCAGTACTTC.

J is TRBJ2-5 and V is TRBV6-5; D might be TRBD1 (6 bases). Germline lookup yields CDR1 MNHEY and CDR2 SVGAGI. CDR3 length equals 15 residues. Trimming took off 5 bases at V and 1 base at J, with 14 bases between the two ends. The CDR3 nucleotides read TGTGCCAGCAGTCAACCGGGACACCTCCAAGAGACCCAGTACTTC. It yields the protein CASSQPGHLQETQYF.

This rearrangement joins TRBV27 to TRBJ2-1; maybe TRBD1 (6 bases). Per germline, CDR1 MNHEY and CDR2 SMNVEV (reference sequence). The CDR3 loop spans 14 amino acids. Trimming stripped 6 bases from V and 4 bases from J, with 13 bases between. The CDR3 nucleotides are TGTGCCAGCAGCCCTCTCGGACAGTACAATGAGCAGTTCTTC. This translates into CASSPLGQYNEQFF.

V usage is TRBV27 and J usage is TRBJ1-2; TRBD1 might be the D (5 bases). The V end was cut by 2 bases, the J end by 7 bases, with 11 bases between. The germline V gene has CDR1 MNHEY and CDR2 SMNVEV (reference sequence). This CDR3 has 13 amino acids. Here the CDR3 DNA reads TGTGCCAGCAGTTTAGCGCCAGGGTTTGGCTACACCTTC. Translation gives CASSLAPGFGYTF.

The chain links TRBV7-2 to TRBJ1-2, with no clear D. Germline assignment: CDR1 SGHTA and CDR2 FQGNSA. CDR3 length: 14 amino acids. V was shortened by 3 bases and J by 6 bases, with 14 bases between the two germline ends. CDR3 DNA: TGTGCCAGCAGCTTTAGTTTTGTAGGGCATGGCTACACCTTC. It is translated as CASSFSFVGHGYTF. Combining the CDR3 with reference TRBV7-2 and TRBJ1-2 gives the whole variable domain GAGVSQSPSNKVTEKGKDVELRCDPISGHTALYWYRQSLGQGLEFLIYFQGNSAPDKSGLPSDRFSAERTGGSVSTLTIQRTQQEDSAVYLCASSFSFVGHGYTFGSGTRLTVV.

V and J are TRBV11-2 and TRBJ1-2; 7 bases fit TRBD1. Looked up from germline, CDR1 is SGHAT and CDR2 is FQNNGV. The CDR3 sequence is 14 residues long. The V and J ends lost 5 bases and 2 bases, in that order; junction bases with no gene match: 5. The CDR3 loop is CASSPLDRNYGYTF. The CDR3 nucleotides read TGTGCCAGCAGCCCCCTGGACAGGAACTATGGCTACACCTTC.

J is TRBJ2-7 and V is TRBV7-2, with 8 bases aligning to TRBD1. The J segment lost 5 bases and the V segment lost 5 bases, leaving 8 bases of the junction unmatched. The CDR3 contains 14 residues. Germline CDR1 is SGHTA and CDR2 is FQGNSA. The CDR3 loop reads CASSLTGASDEQYF. For the CDR3, the DNA is TGTGCCAGCAGCCTGACAGGGGCCAGCGACGAGCAGTACTTC.

The chain combines TRBV9 with TRBJ2-7; 9 bases match TRBD2. Germline lookup yields CDR1 SGDLS and CDR2 YYNGEE. The CDR3 has 14 amino acids. V lost 1 base to trimming and J lost 5 bases; unmatched junction nucleotides: 4. Here the CDR3 DNA reads TGTGCCAGCAGCGTACACGGCGGGAGGGACGAGCAGTACTTC. This codes for CASSVHGGRDEQYF.

The chain couples TRBV5-6 to TRBJ2-7; the match to TRBD2 covers 9 bases. CDR3 length: 17 amino acids. The trim removed 4 bases at V and 2 bases at J, leaving 13 bases unmatched. Germline loops: CDR1 SGHDT, CDR2 YYEEEE. The CDR3 DNA reads TGTGCCAGCAGCCCTGGGGGCCTAGCGGGGCCCACCTACGAGCAGTACTTC. Translation: CASSPGGLAGPTYEQYF.

The chain joins TRBV7-9 to TRBJ2-3; either TRBD1 or TRBD2 may supply D (5 bases each). This CDR3 has 16 residues. Deletions cut 3 bases from V and 3 bases from J, with 16 bases between. CDR1 and CDR2 (germline): SEHNR, FQNEAQ (reference sequence). CDR3 bases: TGTGCCAGCAGCTTTTGGATCCGGGACGGGACAGATACGCAGTATTTT. Its protein is CASSFWIRDGTDTQYF.

CDR3 sequence (DNA): TGCGCCAGCAGCCAAGAGAACAGGCATCCCATATATTTT. Its protein is CASSQENRHPIYF. The chain has TRBV4-1 and TRBJ1-3; weak D call: TRBD1 (5 bases). Germline CDR1 is MGHRA and CDR2 is YSYEKL. The CDR3 covers 13 residues. The V end lost 0 bases, the J end lost 11 bases, and 11 bases lay between the germline ends.

The V call is TRBV27, the J call TRBJ2-2; D is uncertain. The V end lost 0 bases, the J end lost 5 bases, and 10 bases lay between the germline ends. Per the germline V gene, CDR1 is MNHEY and CDR2 is SMNVEV (reference sequence). The CDR3 is 15 amino acids. The CDR3 region is CASSLSWPPTGELFF. CDR3 in DNA: TGTGCCAGCAGTTTATCTTGGCCGCCTACCGGGGAGCTGTTTTTT.

The chain links TRBV15 to TRBJ1-1; the D is unclear. The CDR3 covers 13 residues. Germline V gives CDR1 LNHNV, CDR2 YYDKDF (reference sequence). Deletions cut 4 bases from V and 1 base from J, with 7 bases between. CDR3 region: CATSTPENTEAFF. The CDR3 nucleotides are TGTGCCACCAGCACGCCTGAGAACACTGAAGCTTTCTTT.

The chain employs TRBV11-2 and TRBJ2-7; D might be TRBD1 (5 bases). V lost 1 base to trimming and J lost 2 bases, with 12 bases between them. The CDR3 spans 15 residues. Per the germline V gene, CDR1 is SGHAT and CDR2 is FQNNGV. The CDR3: CASSLVFDSTYEQYF. CDR3 DNA sequence: TGTGCCAGCAGCTTAGTCTTTGACAGTACCTACGAGCAGTACTTC.

V gene TRBV11-2 combines with J gene TRBJ2-3; the D gene is possibly TRBD1 (5 bases). The CDR3 loop spans 12 amino acids. In germline, CDR1 is SGHAT, CDR2 FQNNGV. Deletions cut 8 bases from V and 3 bases from J, with 9 bases between. CDR3 in DNA: TGTGCCAGCCTGGCAGGGACAGATACGCAGTATTTT. Its translation: CASLAGTDTQYF.

V is TRBV7-3 and J is TRBJ1-2, with a possible D match to TRBD1 (5 bases). V was cut by 5 bases and J by 2 bases, with 27 bases left in between. The CDR3 extends over 19 amino acids. The germline gives CDR1 SGHTA, CDR2 FQGTGA. The CDR3 loop reads CASSPYHGLTATSNYGYTF. In nucleotides, the CDR3 is TGTGCCAGCAGCCCTTACCACGGCCTGACAGCTACAAGCAACTATGGCTACACCTTC.

The chain joins TRBV4-2 to TRBJ1-1, with a weak D call TRBD1 (6 bases). CDR1 and CDR2 from the germline V gene are LGHNA and YNFKEQ. Trimming took off 1 base at V and 2 bases at J, with 11 bases between the two ends. The CDR3 runs to 15 residues. The CDR3 loop reads CASSQVARGNTEAFF. Written as DNA, the CDR3 is TGTGCCAGCAGCCAAGTAGCCAGGGGTAACACTGAAGCTTTCTTT.

CDR3 loop: CASSPGRTEAFF. In DNA, the CDR3 is TGTGCCAGCAGCCCCGGGCGTACTGAAGCTTTCTTT. The V gene is TRBV6-6, the J gene TRBJ1-1; D is ambiguous. Germline CDR1 reads MNHNY; CDR2 reads SVGAGI (reference sequence). V was pared by 6 bases and J by 5 bases, with 10 bases between. The CDR3 has 12 residues.

The rearrangement joins TRBV12-5 to TRBJ2-7, with 7 bases fitting TRBD2. Per the germline V gene, CDR1 is LGHNT and CDR2 is FRNRAP. The junction had 2 bases not matched to a gene; V was cut back by 9 bases and J by 0 bases. The CDR3 covers 12 residues. CDR3 protein: CASRGSSYEQYF. The CDR3 nucleotides are TGTGCTAGCCGCGGGAGCTCCTACGAGCAGTACTTC.

The rearrangement uses TRBV6-1 and TRBJ2-1; D gene ambiguous. This CDR3 spans 13 amino acids. The V gene lost 6 bases and the J gene lost 4 bases, with 10 bases spanning the gap. In germline, CDR1 is MNHNS, CDR2 SASEGT. The CDR3 is CASRYTNYNEQFF. The CDR3 nucleotides are TGTGCCAGCAGGTATACTAATTACAATGAGCAGTTCTTC.

This chain uses TRBV27 with TRBJ1-4, with 7 bases fitting TRBD1. The CDR3 has 16 residues. Per the germline V gene, CDR1 is MNHEY and CDR2 is SMNVEV (reference sequence). Trimming removed 5 bases from V and 7 bases from J; junction bases left unmatched: 13. CDR3 sequence (DNA): TGTGCCAGCAGTCTCCTTTTTGGGACAGTCCCTGAAAAACTGTTTTTT. This encodes CASSLLFGTVPEKLFF. Full variable domain (outside the CDR3, taken from reference TRBV27 and TRBJ1-4): EAQVTQNPRYLITVTGKKLTVTCSQNMNHEYMSWYRQDPGLGLRQIYYSMNVEVTDKGDVPEGYKVSRKEKRNFPLILESPSPNQTSLYFCASSLLFGTVPEKLFFGSGTQLSVL.

The rearrangement joins TRBV2 to TRBJ1-5; D possibly corresponds to TRBD1 (5 bases). Looked up from germline, CDR1 is SNHLY and CDR2 is FYNNEI. V lost 1 base to trimming and J lost 9 bases, with 13 bases between them. CDR3 length: 14 amino acids. The CDR3 bases are TGTGCCAGCAGTGAAGATTTGGGGGGGTGGCCCCAGCATTTT. Its translation is CASSEDLGGWPQHF.

The chain joins TRBV7-9 to TRBJ1-2; weak D call: TRBD1 (6 bases). This CDR3 has 14 amino acids. Trimming took 4 bases from V and 6 from J, leaving 15 bases between them. Looked up from germline, CDR1 is SEHNR and CDR2 is FQNEAQ (reference sequence). The CDR3 nucleotides read TGTGCCAGCAGCTCACTTCACAGGGAAAATGGCTACACCTTC. It codes for CASSSLHRENGYTF.

This chain uses TRBV29-1 with TRBJ1-2; the match to TRBD1 covers 7 bases. Germline values: CDR1 SQVTM, CDR2 ANQGSEA. V trimming: 5 bases; J trimming: 4 bases; junction bases outside the gene matches: 4. CDR3 size: 12 residues. In DNA form, the CDR3 reads TGCAGCGTTTTGACAGGGACCTATGGCTACACCTTC. Translating gives CSVLTGTYGYTF. Supplemented by reference TRBV29-1 and TRBJ1-2, the full variable domain reads SAVISQKPSRDICQRGTSLTIQCQVDSQVTMMFWYRQQPGQSLTLIATANQGSEATYESGFVIDKFPISRPNLTFSTLTVSNMSPEDSSIYLCSVLTGTYGYTFGSGTRLTVV.

The gene calls are TRBV5-4 and TRBJ1-1; no definite D call. The CDR3 sequence is 15 residues long. Germline CDR1 SGHNT, CDR2 YYREEE (reference sequence). V was pared by 2 bases and J by 1 base, with 12 bases between. The CDR3 sequence is CASSFISTENTEAFF. Here the CDR3 DNA reads TGTGCCAGCAGCTTCATCAGTACAGAGAACACTGAAGCTTTCTTT.

This clone was detected only once. The rearrangement links TRBV28 to TRBJ1-5; D is undetermined. V lost 1 base to trimming and J lost 2 bases, with 12 bases between them. CDR1 MDHEN and CDR2 SYDVKM come from the germline V gene. This CDR3 has 16 residues. CDR3 amino acids: CASSLSRTGRNQPQHF. The CDR3 DNA reads TGTGCCAGCAGTTTATCACGGACGGGTCGCAATCAGCCCCAGCATTTT. The full variable domain, with the rest looked up from reference TRBV28 and TRBJ1-5, is DVKVTQSSRYLVKRTGEKVFLECVQDMDHENMFWYRQDPGLGLRLIYFSYDVKMKEKGDIPEGYSVSREKKERFSLILESASTNQTSMYLCASSLSRTGRNQPQHFGDGTRLSIL.

The V and J genes are TRBV5-6 and TRBJ2-7; 8 positions match TRBD2. Germline values: CDR1 SGHDT, CDR2 YYEEEE. The CDR3 extends over 15 amino acids. Losses at the gene ends were 1 base for V and 5 bases for J; bases not matched to a gene: 8. CDR3 in amino acids: CASSLTTSGFDEQYF. The CDR3 DNA sequence: TGTGCCAGCAGCTTGACAACTAGCGGTTTCGACGAGCAGTACTTC.

V is TRBV11-3 and J is TRBJ1-1; D is perhaps TRBD1 (6 bases). V was shortened by 5 bases and J by 3 bases, with 13 bases between the two germline ends. The CDR3 consists of 14 residues. Per the germline V gene, CDR1 is SGHNT and CDR2 is YENEEA. CDR3: CASSLRGRDTEAFF. CDR3 coding DNA: TGTGCCAGCAGCCTCAGGGGTAGGGACACTGAAGCTTTCTTT.

The V call is TRBV27, the J call TRBJ2-1, with TRBD2 matching 9 bases. Trimming removed 4 bases from V and 1 base from J; junction bases left unmatched: 5. Per the germline V gene, CDR1 is MNHEY and CDR2 is SMNVEV (reference sequence). CDR3 length equals 16 residues. The CDR3 coding sequence is TGTGCCAGCAGTTCTACAAGCGGGAGGTCCTACAATGAGCAGTTCTTC. It specifies CASSSTSGRSYNEQFF.